In this sample, the clone carrying this TCR beta chain turned up many times. The read ends 3 residues early relative to the CDR3; the germline J gene fills the gap. Data came from immunoSEQ multiplex PCR; TCRdb stores just in-frame clones and leaves some out. The repertoire has some 40,000 clones, none seen only once; the ten largest take roughly 3.6%. This entry comes from a study of T cell clonality in common variable immunodeficiency. The V and J ends lost 0 bases and 2 bases, in that order; junction bases with no gene match: 2. The V gene's germline CDR1 is DFQATT and CDR2 SNEGSKA (reference sequence). This CDR3 is built from 15 residues.

The sample was peripheral blood mononuclear cells. This clonotype was sampled from a person aged 18 to 75 in good health. This rearrangement joins TRBV20-1 to TRBJ2-7, with TRBD2 matching 12 bases. The CDR3 DNA, read in part, is TGCAGTGCTAGAGAGGGACTAGCGGGCCCCTACGAG. It translates to CSAREGLAGPYE. From start to end, the CDR3 is CSAREGLAGPYEQYF.